The 23 T cell receptor beta chains presented below share a single source sample, sequenced in a study of early T cells in non-severe SARS-CoV-2 infection. TCRdb passed the 5' RACE reads through MiXCR, listing each CDR3 protein once. The data contain approximately 75,000 distinct CDR3 sequences, 4% to 6% of them singletons. Sequencing used whole blood, obtained at baseline. All receptors derive from an adult who was a healthcare worker with PCR-confirmed SARS-CoV-2 infection or an uninfected control (not recorded which). The donor label of this sample is uncertain.

This clonotype was seen a handful of times. The V and J genes are TRBV28 and TRBJ2-2, with TRBD1 as a possible D gene (5 bases). Germline values: CDR1 MDHEN, CDR2 SYDVKM. Trimming removed 3 bases from V and 4 bases from J, with 12 bases in between. The CDR3 sequence is 15 residues long. CDR3 coding DNA: TGTGCCAGCAGTTTCAGCAGGGTCCCCACCGGGGAGCTGTTTTTT. Amino acid sequence: CASSFSRVPTGELFF.

The rearrangement joins TRBV10-3 to TRBJ2-7, with 10 bases matching TRBD1. The CDR3 has 15 residues. The germline gives CDR1 ENHRY, CDR2 SYGVKD. V shed 7 bases, J shed 6 bases, and the junction held 12 bases outside the gene matches. CDR3 sequence (DNA): TGTGCCATCACCCCGGGACAGGGGAGGTTGAGCGAGCAGTACTTC. Translation gives CAITPGQGRLSEQYF.

The chain couples TRBV19 to TRBJ2-1; the D gene is possibly TRBD2 (6 bases). With 6 bases removed from V and 1 base from J, the gap between germline ends came to 10 bases. From germline, CDR1 is LNHDA and CDR2 SQIVND (reference sequence). This CDR3 spans 14 amino acids. CDR3 residues: CASSGGISYNEQFF. Here the CDR3 DNA reads TGTGCCAGTAGCGGAGGGATATCCTACAATGAGCAGTTCTTC.

This clonotype has a count of ten or more. V gene TRBV7-2 combines with J gene TRBJ2-5, with D perhaps TRBD1 (5 bases). Trimming removed 5 bases at V and 5 bases at J, with 12 bases between. This CDR3 spans 13 amino acids. Germline CDR1 and CDR2: SGHTA and FQGNSA. CDR3 residues: CASSRTGSETQYF. The CDR3 nucleotides are TGTGCCAGCAGCCGAACAGGATCCGAGACCCAGTACTTC.

This clonotype was counted ten times or more. The chain recombines TRBV30 with TRBJ1-6, with TRBD1 identical over 8 bases. After removal of 1 base from V and 10 bases from J, the junction contained 9 bases not matched to a gene. CDR1 is GTSNPN and CDR2 is SVGIG in the germline V gene (reference sequence). The CDR3 has 15 residues. The DNA for the CDR3 is TGTGCCTGGAGTGAAGGGACAGGCGGGTGGTCACCCCTCCACTTT. It translates to CAWSEGTGGWSPLHF.

This clonotype appeared many times. The gene calls are TRBV15 and TRBJ1-4; D unresolved. Per germline, CDR1 LNHNV and CDR2 YYDKDF (reference sequence). The CDR3 runs 15 residues. V lost 1 base and J 5 bases, leaving 11 bases between the germline ends. DNA for the CDR3: TGTGCCACCAGCAGAGGCATGTCAGAGAATGAAAAACTGTTTTTT. It yields the protein CATSRGMSENEKLFF.

The chain is built from TRBV29-1 and TRBJ2-2, with 14 bases aligning to TRBD2. The trim removed 7 bases at V and 4 bases at J, leaving 2 bases unmatched. The CDR3 length is 14 residues. The germline V gene has CDR1 SQVTM and CDR2 ANQGSEA. CDR3 sequence (DNA): TGCAGCGGAGGACTAGCGGGGGGCACCGGGGAGCTGTTTTTT. It is translated as CSGGLAGGTGELFF.

The chain couples TRBV5-1 to TRBJ2-7; 9 positions match TRBD1. Trimming removed 5 bases from V and 1 base from J; junction bases left unmatched: 7. The germline V gene has CDR1 SGHRS and CDR2 YFSETQ. This CDR3 is built from 15 residues. CDR3 protein: CASRFAGTGSYEQYF. CDR3 in DNA: TGCGCCAGCAGATTTGCCGGGACAGGGTCCTACGAGCAGTACTTC.

This clonotype appeared many times. The V and J genes are TRBV11-2 and TRBJ2-3, with unresolved D. Looked up from germline, CDR1 is SGHAT and CDR2 is FQNNGV. There are 14 residues in the CDR3. Trimming stripped 2 bases from V and 6 bases from J, with 12 bases between. The CDR3 sequence: CASSLRDSRDTQYF. CDR3 coding DNA: TGTGCCAGCAGCTTAAGGGATTCAAGGGATACGCAGTATTTT.

The table lists this clonotype with a few counts. Written as DNA, the CDR3 is TGTGCCAGCAGCGCCCTATGGGATACGCAGTATTTT. Amino acid sequence: CASSALWDTQYF. The V and J genes are TRBV9 and TRBJ2-3; D uncertain. Looked up from germline, CDR1 is SGDLS and CDR2 is YYNGEE. The CDR3 extends over 12 amino acids. Trimming cost V 3 bases and J 6 bases, with 8 bases left between them.

Many counts were recorded for this clonotype. The V and J genes are TRBV5-1 and TRBJ2-7, with TRBD2 as a possible D gene (5 bases). The germline V gene encodes CDR1 SGHRS and CDR2 YFSETQ. The CDR3 is 12 residues long. V was cut by 4 bases and J by 6 bases, with 11 bases left in between. CDR3 residues: CASSPAGVEQYF. The DNA of the CDR3 is TGCGCCAGCAGCCCCGCCGGGGTCGAGCAGTACTTC. Complete variable domain (other parts from reference TRBV5-1 and TRBJ2-7): KAGVTQTPRYLIKTRGQQVTLSCSPISGHRSVSWYQQTPGQGLQFLFEYFSETQRNKGNFPGRFSGRQFSNSRSEMNVSTLELGDSALYLCASSPAGVEQYFGPGTRLTVT.

The genes are TRBV4-1 and TRBJ1-1, with a possible D match to TRBD1 (5 bases). Germline V gene sequence: CDR1 MGHRA, CDR2 YSYEKL. The CDR3 has 14 amino acids. Between the trimmed V and J ends, which lost 0 bases and 8 bases, there was a span of 13 bases. The CDR3 bases are TGCGCCAGCAGCCAAGAGGGGCCGCGGGGGGAAGCTTTCTTT. It encodes CASSQEGPRGEAFF.

The rearrangement links TRBV5-1 to TRBJ2-7; TRBD2 might be the D (5 bases). CDR3 size: 14 residues. V shed 3 bases and J shed 6 bases, with 16 bases lying between them. CDR1 and CDR2 (germline): SGHRS, YFSETQ. The CDR3 loop is CASSSGTTILEQYF. The CDR3 DNA sequence: TGCGCCAGCAGCTCCGGAACGACTATTCTCGAGCAGTACTTC.

On this clonotype: The missing conserved phenylalanine or tryptophan at the end of this CDR3 makes a read error likely. V gene TRBV30 combines with J gene TRBJ1-2; D not certain. The CDR3 has 13 residues. CDR1 and CDR2 from the germline V gene are GTSNPN and SVGIG (reference sequence). The CDR3 nucleotides are TGTGCCCGGAGTGTAGGCATGACATATGGCTACACCGTC. Protein: CARSVGMTYGYTV.

This clonotype was counted between two and nine times. The J gene is TRBJ1-5, the V gene TRBV6-7; the D gene is possibly TRBD1 (6 bases). TRBV6-7 is reported as an ORF; its role is uncertain. Trimming cost V 4 bases and J 6 bases, with 22 bases left between them. CDR3 size: 17 residues. The CDR3 region is CASSSSRTVQVGQPQHF. The CDR3 DNA reads TGTGCCAGCAGTTCCTCCAGGACAGTCCAAGTGGGTCAGCCCCAGCATTTT.

There are many counts of this clonotype. The chain joins TRBV6-5 to TRBJ2-1; no firm D call. Trimming removed 6 bases from V and 4 bases from J, with 22 bases in between. CDR3 length: 17 residues. Germline CDR1 MNHEY, CDR2 SVGAGI. The CDR3 nucleotides read TGTGCCAGCAGGTACAACCGGATCACTCGTTGGTACAATGAGCAGTTCTTC. It specifies CASRYNRITRWYNEQFF.

The rearrangement uses TRBV9 and TRBJ1-1; the D is unclear. V was pared by 2 bases and J by 1 base, with 9 bases between. Germline lookup yields CDR1 SGDLS and CDR2 YYNGEE. The CDR3 extends over 14 amino acids. CDR3 sequence: CASSVAPENTEAFF. CDR3 nucleotide sequence: TGTGCCAGCAGCGTCGCCCCAGAGAACACTGAAGCTTTCTTT.

This chain connects TRBV20-1 to TRBJ1-1, with 7 bases fitting TRBD1. The CDR3 has 15 residues. V shed 3 bases, J shed 0 bases, and the junction held 7 bases outside the gene matches. The germline gives CDR1 DFQATT, CDR2 SNEGSKA (reference sequence). For the CDR3, the DNA is TGCAGTGCTAGTCCAGGGGGTGGAATGAACACTGAAGCTTTCTTT. It translates to CSASPGGGMNTEAFF.

The chain has TRBV7-2 and TRBJ1-1; possibly TRBD1 for D (6 bases). CDR1 and CDR2 from the germline V gene are SGHTA and FQGNSA. CDR3 length equals 14 residues. V lost 7 bases, J lost 4 bases, and 16 bases lay in between. The CDR3 DNA reads as TGTGCCAGCATCCAGGGGAGTTTTGGCACTGAAGCTTTCTTT. It codes for CASIQGSFGTEAFF.

This clonotype has only a few counts. This sequence joins TRBV5-5 and TRBJ1-4; possible D gene TRBD1, 5 bases. The V gene's germline CDR1 is SGHKS and CDR2 YYEKEE (reference sequence). The CDR3 covers 15 residues. V was trimmed by 0 bases and J by 0 bases, leaving 6 bases between them. The CDR3, as DNA: TGTGCCAGCAGCTTGGGACAGCCAACTAATGAAAAACTGTTTTTT. It translates to CASSLGQPTNEKLFF.

This clonotype was seen a few times. The chain has TRBV28 and TRBJ2-3, with 8 positions matching TRBD2. Germline V gives CDR1 MDHEN, CDR2 SYDVKM. CDR3 length: 14 amino acids. The ends lost 7 bases at V and 8 bases at J; junction bases unmatched: 11. CDR3 region: CASNAGTRVGTQYF. CDR3 DNA sequence: TGTGCCAGCAATGCCGGGACTAGGGTTGGTACGCAGTATTTT. Based on the CDR3 plus reference TRBV28 and TRBJ2-3, the full variable domain is DVKVTQSSRYLVKRTGEKVFLECVQDMDHENMFWYRQDPGLGLRLIYFSYDVKMKEKGDIPEGYSVSREKKERFSLILESASTNQTSMYLCASNAGTRVGTQYFGPGTRLTVL.

This clonotype occurred a few times. The chain is built from TRBV29-1 and TRBJ2-2; D gene ambiguous. Germline V gene sequence: CDR1 SQVTM, CDR2 ANQGSEA. V was pared by 1 base and J by 6 bases, with 12 bases between. The length of the CDR3 is 14 residues. The CDR3 protein is CSVEASRTAGELFF. The CDR3 DNA follows: TGCAGCGTTGAAGCCTCCCGGACGGCCGGGGAGCTGTTTTTT.

The chain recombines TRBV27 with TRBJ1-1; no definite D call. V was pared by 2 bases and J by 1 base, with 5 bases between. CDR1 and CDR2 (germline): MNHEY, SMNVEV (reference sequence). The CDR3 sequence is 13 residues long. CDR3 DNA: TGTGCCAGCAGTTTAAGGGAGAACACTGAAGCTTTCTTT. Its translation is CASSLRENTEAFF.